These 17 T cell receptor beta chains came from one sample sequenced in a study of control samples from healthy donors and cancer patients. Only in-frame clones appear in the TCRdb table, and some are missing; sequencing was by immunoSEQ multiplex PCR. The table has approximately 140,000 clones, 80% to 90% seen once. Sample: blood. The receptors originated from a woman aged 30 to 39 in good health.

The genes are TRBV11-1 and TRBJ2-6; D is perhaps TRBD2 (5 bases). V lost 2 bases, J lost 2 bases, and 7 bases lay in between. CDR1 SGHAT and CDR2 FQDESV come from the germline V gene (reference sequence). This CDR3 has 15 amino acids. The CDR3 region has the DNA TGTGCCAGCAGCTTACTGGGAGCTGGGGCCAACGTCCTGACTTTC. Translated: CASSLLGAGANVLTF.

This clone has just one count. The chain has TRBV27 and TRBJ1-5; D remains unclear. The length of the CDR3 is 13 residues. Trimming cost V 11 bases and J 7 bases, with 18 bases left between them. CDR1 and CDR2 from the germline V gene are MNHEY and SMNVEV (reference sequence). The CDR3 nucleotides read TGTGCCCTCATACGAGGATTCATGCAGCCCCAGCATTTT. It specifies CALIRGFMQPQHF.

The rearrangement uses TRBV3-1 (or the pseudogene TRBV3-2) and TRBJ1-4, with a tentative D call TRBD1 (6 bases). The V gene lost 2 bases and the J gene lost 0 bases, with 7 bases spanning the gap. Germline CDR1 is LGHDT and CDR2 is YNNKEL (reference sequence). CDR3 length: 15 residues. This CDR3 reads CASSQQGPTNEKLFF. CDR3 nucleotides: TGTGCCAGCAGCCAACAGGGGCCAACTAATGAAAAACTGTTTTTT.

CDR3 residues: CASTSVSEAFF. CDR3 DNA sequence: TGTGCCAGCACGTCCGTCTCTGAAGCTTTCTTT. This chain links TRBV3-1 (or the pseudogene TRBV3-2) with TRBJ1-1; D remains unclear. This CDR3 has 11 amino acids. Looked up from germline, CDR1 is LGHDT and CDR2 is YNNKEL (reference sequence). The germline V and J ends were trimmed by 7 bases and 6 bases, with 9 bases remaining between them.

The chain links TRBV3-1 (or the pseudogene TRBV3-2) to TRBJ1-3; 7 bases are a match to TRBD1. This CDR3 has 17 amino acids. Germline V gene sequence: CDR1 LGHDT, CDR2 YNNKEL (reference sequence). V was clipped by 0 bases and J by 0 bases; unmatched bases: 5. CDR3 coding DNA: TGTGCCAGCAGCCAAGATTTCGGGACAGTCTCTGGAAACACCATATATTTT. Amino acid sequence: CASSQDFGTVSGNTIYF.

In this sample, this clone turned up once. V and J are TRBV5-1 and TRBJ2-2, with D unclear. V was pared by 4 bases and J by 3 bases, with 13 bases between. The CDR3 length is 15 residues. Germline-derived CDR1 and CDR2 are SGHRS and YFSETQ. CDR3 region: CASSRAVADTGELFF. The CDR3 region has the DNA TGCGCCAGCAGCCGGGCGGTTGCTGACACCGGGGAGCTGTTTTTT.

The genes are TRBV2 and TRBJ2-5; the D call may be TRBD1 or TRBD2 (5 bases each). The CDR3 loop spans 15 amino acids. Germline lookup yields CDR1 SNHLY and CDR2 FYNNEI. V lost 7 bases, J lost 0 bases, and 15 bases lay in between. CDR3 nucleotides: TGTGCCAGCACTCCCGGGACGGAGTACCAAGAGACCCAGTACTTC. Its protein product is CASTPGTEYQETQYF.

V usage is TRBV29-1 and J usage is TRBJ2-1; the D is unclear. The V and J ends lost 8 bases and 8 bases respectively, with 4 bases between them. CDR1 and CDR2 from the germline V gene are SQVTM and ANQGSEA. This CDR3 has 8 amino acids. CDR3 DNA sequence: TGCAGCTCCGATGAGCAGTTCTTC. Its protein product is CSSDEQFF.

The chain links TRBV6-4 to TRBJ1-5; D is undetermined. The CDR3 has 14 residues. Germline loops: CDR1 MRHNA, CDR2 SNTAGT. V lost 3 bases, J lost 2 bases, and 8 bases lay in between. The CDR3 sequence: CASSESPGNQPQHF. CDR3 in DNA: TGTGCCAGCAGTGAGAGCCCCGGCAATCAGCCCCAGCATTTT.

For this clone: One junction end does not reproduce the germline sequence, and a read error may be involved. This chain connects TRBV2 to TRBJ1-5; 12 nucleotides align to TRBD1. In germline, CDR1 is SNHLY, CDR2 FYNNEI. The CDR3 consists of 15 residues. The CDR3 nucleotides are TGTGCCAGCAGTCCCGGGACAGGGGGCAAGCAGCCCCAGCATTTT. Its translation is CASSPGTGGKQPQHF.

To note about this clone: Other DNA sequences in this sample translate to the same CDR3. V and J are TRBV7-2 and TRBJ2-5; no definite D call. Germline V lookup: CDR1 SGHTA, CDR2 FQGNSA. V was trimmed by 1 base and J by 2 bases, leaving 8 bases between them. CDR3 size: 14 residues. CDR3 protein: CASSLGPGQETQYF. In nucleotides, the CDR3 is TGTGCCAGCAGCTTAGGTCCGGGTCAAGAGACCCAGTACTTC.

This clone was seen a single time. The V call is TRBV5-4, the J call TRBJ1-6; TRBD1 might be the D (6 bases). In germline, CDR1 is SGHNT, CDR2 YYREEE (reference sequence). This CDR3 has 15 amino acids. V was cut by 2 bases and J by 10 bases, with 16 bases left in between. For the CDR3, the DNA is TGTGCCAGCAGCTTACAGGTGGGGGGCTGGTCACCCCTCCACTTT. It is translated as CASSLQVGGWSPLHF.

Turning to this clone: Other DNA sequences in this sample translate to the same CDR3. The gene calls are TRBV9 and TRBJ1-5; D is unresolved. Germline values: CDR1 SGDLS, CDR2 YYNGEE. The CDR3 is made up of 15 amino acids. V lost 3 bases and J lost 6, with 16 bases in between. DNA of the CDR3: TGTGCCAGCAGCGAGGAGGGAGGGATCGGTCAGCCCCAGCATTTT. Its protein is CASSEEGGIGQPQHF.

The chain employs TRBV7-8 and TRBJ2-3; 7 nucleotides match TRBD2. This CDR3 has 13 residues. J was trimmed by 3 bases and V by 8 bases; bases with no gene match: 5. Germline-derived CDR1 and CDR2 are SGHVS and FQNEAQ. The CDR3 region has the DNA TGTGCCAGCTCTGTCGGGAGGACAGATACGCAGTATTTT. Protein sequence: CASSVGRTDTQYF.

CDR3 protein: CASRNQYEQYF. CDR3 sequence (DNA): TGTGCCAGCAGGAATCAGTACGAGCAGTACTTC. The chain links TRBV6-5 to TRBJ2-7; D not resolved. Germline lookup yields CDR1 MNHEY and CDR2 SVGAGI. V was pared by 6 bases and J by 4 bases, with 7 bases between. The CDR3 has 11 residues.

This clone was observed a single time. V and J are TRBV5-8 and TRBJ1-5, with unresolved D. The CDR3 spans 13 residues. Germline V gene sequence: CDR1 SGHTS, CDR2 YDEGEE. The V gene lost 0 bases and the J gene lost 5 bases, with 6 bases spanning the gap. CDR3: CASSLESYQPQHF. DNA for the CDR3: TGTGCCAGCAGCTTGGAGTCCTATCAGCCCCAGCATTTT.

The chain has TRBV28 and TRBJ1-3; 7 nucleotides agree with TRBD1. J lost 0 bases, V lost 3 bases, and 8 bases had no gene match. Germline values: CDR1 MDHEN, CDR2 SYDVKM. The CDR3 is made up of 17 amino acids. The CDR3 here is CASSFQGGPRSGNTIYF. In DNA form, the CDR3 reads TGTGCCAGCAGTTTTCAGGGGGGCCCCCGCTCTGGAAACACCATATATTTT.